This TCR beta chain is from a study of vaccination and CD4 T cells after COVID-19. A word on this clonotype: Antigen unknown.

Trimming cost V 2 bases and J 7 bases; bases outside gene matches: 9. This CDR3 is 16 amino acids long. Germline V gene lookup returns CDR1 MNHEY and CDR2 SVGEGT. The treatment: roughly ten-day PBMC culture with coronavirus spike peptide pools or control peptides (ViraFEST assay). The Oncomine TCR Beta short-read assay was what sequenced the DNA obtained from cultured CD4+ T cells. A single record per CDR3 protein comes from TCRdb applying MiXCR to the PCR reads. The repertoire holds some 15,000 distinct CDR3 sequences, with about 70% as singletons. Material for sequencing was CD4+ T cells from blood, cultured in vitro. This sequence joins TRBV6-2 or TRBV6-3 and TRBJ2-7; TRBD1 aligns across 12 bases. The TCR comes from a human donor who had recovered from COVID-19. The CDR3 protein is CASSYTTGTGGLEQYF. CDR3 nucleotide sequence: TGTGCCAGCAGTTACACGACCGGGACAGGGGGCTTGGAGCAGTACTTC.